The T cell receptor beta chain described here comes from a study of blood T cell repertoires in COVID-19. Original processing methods: Quantification of nucleated cells was approximated via reference gene primer amplification. TCRdb's copy holds only in-frame clones and misses some; the assay was immunoSEQ multiplex PCR. The D gene and trimming were derived from the DNA, and the V and J assignments and clone size from that table. The repertoire has roughly 190,000 clones, 80% to 90% of them found once; the top ten carry 3.7%. The germline V gene has CDR1 KGHSH and CDR2 LQKENI. The CDR3 covers 14 residues. Trimming pared 2 bases from V and 0 bases from J, leaving 8 bases between.

The chain links TRBV18 to TRBJ2-7; possibly TRBD2 for D (5 bases). This clonotype originated in a man in his late teens or twenties with active or convalescent COVID-19. The sequencing sample was made of peripheral blood. As DNA, the CDR3 is TGTGCCAGCTCACCAATCGGGGACTCCTACGAGCAGTACTTC. Translated, it gives CASSPIGDSYEQYF.